These 31 T cell receptor beta chains came from one sample sequenced in a study of identical twins' blood T cells. MiXCR, run by TCRdb on the 5' RACE reads, gives a single entry per CDR3 protein. The table shows fewer than 450,000 distinct CDR3 sequences, with approximately 30% occurring only once. The sequenced sample consisted of PBMCs. The receptors were gathered from a woman between 18 and 50 years old in good health.

This clonotype was seen a handful of times. The J gene is TRBJ2-7, the V gene TRBV29-1; D not resolved. With 7 bases removed from V and 5 bases from J, the gap between germline ends came to 12 bases. The CDR3 contains 11 residues. Germline V gives CDR1 SQVTM, CDR2 ANQGSEA. CDR3 in DNA: TGCAGCGCGCTTGCGATCCACGAGCAGTACTTC. Its protein is CSALAIHEQYF.

Remarks on this clonotype: It may be a read error: a sequence one base away is much more abundant. This chain connects TRBV20-1 to TRBJ2-2; D is uncertain. The CDR3 contains 13 residues. Looked up from germline, CDR1 is DFQATT and CDR2 is SNEGSKA (reference sequence). CDR3 sequence reads: CSAPHSNTWELFF. The CDR3 DNA follows: TGCAGTGCTCCACACTCGAACACCTGGGAGCTGTTTTTT.

The sample holds a few counts of this clonotype. The chain's CDR3 is CSVVGRAAFSYNEQFF. The CDR3 bases are TGCAGCGTTGTGGGCCGGGCCGCATTCTCCTACAATGAGCAGTTCTTC. This sequence joins TRBV29-1 and TRBJ2-1; D uncertain. V lost 4 bases to trimming and J lost 0 bases, with 16 bases between them. Per the germline V gene, CDR1 is SQVTM and CDR2 is ANQGSEA. CDR3 length equals 16 residues.

This clonotype was detected once. V and J are TRBV7-2 and TRBJ2-7; D unresolved. The CDR3 runs 14 residues. Germline assignment: CDR1 SGHTA and CDR2 FQGNSA. V gave up 6 bases and J gave up 1 base, with 13 bases separating them. CDR3 loop: CASSSTGGSYEQYF. As DNA, the CDR3 is TGTGCCAGCAGTTCAACCGGTGGGTCCTACGAGCAGTACTTC.

This clonotype was counted between two and nine times. This chain joins TRBV15 and TRBJ1-1; TRBD1 is a possible D gene (5 bases). This CDR3 region has 12 residues. CDR1 LNHNV and CDR2 YYDKDF come from the germline V gene (reference sequence). The V end was cut by 6 bases, the J end by 7 bases, with 12 bases between. The chain's CDR3 is CATSVTGDEAFF. In nucleotides, the CDR3 is TGTGCCACCAGTGTTACGGGGGATGAAGCTTTCTTT.

This clonotype has only a few counts. The V and J genes are TRBV29-1 and TRBJ2-1; the D gene is possibly TRBD2 (5 bases). The germline V gene has CDR1 SQVTM and CDR2 ANQGSEA. This CDR3 is built from 14 residues. The germline V and J ends were trimmed by 7 bases and 4 bases, with 17 bases remaining between them. The CDR3 DNA follows: TGCAGCGCTCCGACCTACGGGGTATACAATGAGCAGTTCTTC. Translated: CSAPTYGVYNEQFF.

On this clonotype: A much larger clone is a single base away; this may be a read error. This chain uses TRBV21-1 with TRBJ2-7; no DNA check was done on the table's D call, TRBD1. TRBV21-1 is marked as a pseudogene. The CDR3 has 15 amino acids. The CDR3 here is CASGGQGSISYEQYF. CDR3 sequence (DNA): TGTGCCAGCGGTGGACAGGGATCGATCTCCTACGAGCAGTACTTC.

This chain links TRBV20-1 with TRBJ1-1; D is possibly TRBD1 (6 bases). V lost 5 bases to trimming and J lost 0 bases, with 13 bases between them. From germline, CDR1 is DFQATT and CDR2 SNEGSKA (reference sequence). CDR3 size: 14 residues. CDR3: CSARGQTLNTEAFF. In nucleotides, the CDR3 is TGCAGTGCTCGGGGGCAGACATTGAACACTGAAGCTTTCTTT.

A remark on this clonotype: A read error is possible here, since a much larger clone lies one base away. This chain uses TRBV29-1 with TRBJ2-6, with 8 positions matching TRBD1. Germline CDR1 and CDR2: SQVTM and ANQGSEA. The CDR3 contains 14 residues. CDR3 DNA: TGCAGCGTGCAGGGGGCATCTGGGGCCAACGTCCCGACTTTC. It codes for CSVQGASGANVPTF.

The rearrangement links TRBV30 to TRBJ1-1; D gene uncertain. Germline CDR1 is GTSNPN and CDR2 is SVGIG (reference sequence). The V end lost 0 bases, the J end lost 2 bases, and 19 bases lay between the germline ends. This CDR3 spans 17 amino acids. CDR3 sequence (DNA): TGTGCCTGGAGTGTTTCACAGACCCTTACTTATAACACTGAAGCTTTCTTT. Translating it yields CAWSVSQTLTYNTEAFF.

In this sample, this clonotype turned up a few times. The rearrangement joins TRBV29-1 to TRBJ1-1; D not resolved. V lost 5 bases to trimming and J lost 8 bases, with 12 bases between them. Looked up from germline, CDR1 is SQVTM and CDR2 is ANQGSEA. CDR3 size: 11 residues. The CDR3 protein is CSVPRPAEAFF. The CDR3 DNA sequence: TGCAGCGTTCCCCGGCCGGCCGAAGCTTTCTTT.

The chain combines TRBV12-3 or TRBV12-4 with TRBJ2-7; no clear D. The CDR3 sequence is 13 residues long. Trimming removed 3 bases at V and 3 bases at J, with 9 bases between. The CDR3 DNA follows: TGTGCCAGCAGTTTTGGGCAGAACTACGAGCAGTACTTC. Translated, it gives CASSFGQNYEQYF.

CDR3 loop: CSASQTSGVSQYF. The DNA of the CDR3 is TGCAGTGCTAGCCAGACTAGCGGGGTTTCTCAGTACTTC. The rearrangement links TRBV20-1 to TRBJ2-5, with TRBD2 identical over 11 bases. Germline assignment: CDR1 DFQATT and CDR2 SNEGSKA (reference sequence). V shed 3 bases, J shed 11 bases, and the junction held 8 bases outside the gene matches. The CDR3 is made up of 13 amino acids.

This chain joins TRBV18 and TRBJ2-3; no firm D call. V was pared by 3 bases and J by 7 bases, with 14 bases between. Germline CDR1 reads KGHSH; CDR2 reads LQKENI. The CDR3 sequence is 14 residues long. The CDR3 bases are TGTGCCAGCTCACCGGAGTCCGTTCGGAATACGCAGTATTTT. Amino acids: CASSPESVRNTQYF.

This clonotype has just a few counts. The gene calls are TRBV20-1 and TRBJ1-5; perhaps TRBD1 as D (6 bases). The length of the CDR3 is 15 residues. Looked up from germline, CDR1 is DFQATT and CDR2 is SNEGSKA (reference sequence). Trimming took off 4 bases at V and 6 bases at J, with 19 bases between the two ends. The CDR3: CSATTSDGGGQPQHF. In nucleotides, the CDR3 is TGCAGTGCTACTACATCGGACGGGGGCGGTCAGCCCCAGCATTTT.

The chain employs TRBV29-1 and TRBJ2-2; no clear D gene. The germline V and J ends were trimmed by 2 bases and 7 bases, with 14 bases remaining between them. This CDR3 contains 14 residues. Germline assignment: CDR1 SQVTM and CDR2 ANQGSEA. CDR3 sequence: CSVEMAVQDGELFF. CDR3 DNA: TGCAGCGTTGAAATGGCAGTCCAAGACGGGGAGCTGTTTTTT.

The table lists this clonotype with many counts. The chain couples TRBV29-1 to TRBJ1-1; 8 bases agree with TRBD1. With 3 bases clipped from V and 9 bases from J, the junction kept 6 bases outside the gene matches. The germline gives CDR1 SQVTM, CDR2 ANQGSEA. CDR3 size: 12 residues. The DNA of the CDR3 is TGCAGCGTTGAGTTGGACAGGGCCAAAGCTTTCTTT. This sequence encodes CSVELDRAKAFF.

This clonotype was recorded a few times. The chain employs TRBV21-1 and TRBJ1-2; no check of the table's D call, TRBD1, against the DNA was made. TRBV21-1 is tagged as a pseudogene. CDR3 length: 15 residues. Written as DNA, the CDR3 is TGTGCCAGCAGCAAAGATCTCGGCAGGGGATATGGCTACACCTTC. Its translation: CASSKDLGRGYGYTF.

The chain carries TRBV30 and TRBJ1-3; D ambiguous. V lost 5 bases and J lost 8, with 13 bases in between. Germline CDR1 GTSNPN, CDR2 SVGIG (reference sequence). This CDR3 is built from 12 residues. The CDR3 sequence is CAWRNPGYTIYF. CDR3 nucleotide sequence: TGTGCCTGGCGCAACCCAGGCTACACCATATATTTT.

This clonotype was picked up a small number of times. The rearrangement links TRBV20-1 to TRBJ2-7; 9 bases are shared with TRBD2. Germline V lookup: CDR1 DFQATT, CDR2 SNEGSKA (reference sequence). Unmatched junction bases numbered 7, after V lost 5 bases and J lost 2 bases. This CDR3 comprises 14 residues. CDR3: CSALRRGGTYEQYF. The CDR3 bases are TGCAGTGCTCTAAGGCGGGGGGGAACCTACGAGCAGTACTTC.

There are a few counts of this clonotype. The germline gene is not matched at one end of the junction; a read error may be the cause. This rearrangement joins TRBV13 to TRBJ2-3; D gene uncertain. The germline CDR1 and CDR2 sequences are PRHDT and FYEKMQ (reference sequence). This CDR3 has 12 amino acids. The CDR3 protein is CASSLTVDMQYF. The CDR3 DNA follows: TGTGCCAGCAGCCTTACCGTTGATATGCAGTATTTT.

This clonotype was found a few times. This rearrangement joins TRBV7-2 to TRBJ1-5, with D hard to call. Germline V CDR1 and CDR2: SGHTA, FQGNSA. This CDR3 spans 14 amino acids. With 5 bases removed from V and 6 bases from J, the gap between germline ends came to 14 bases. This chain's CDR3 is CASSPGWGSQPQHF. The CDR3 DNA follows: TGTGCCAGCAGCCCGGGGTGGGGTAGTCAGCCCCAGCATTTT. The full variable domain, its missing parts supplied by reference TRBV7-2 and TRBJ1-5, is GAGVSQSPSNKVTEKGKDVELRCDPISGHTALYWYRQSLGQGLEFLIYFQGNSAPDKSGLPSDRFSAERTGGSVSTLTIQRTQQEDSAVYLCASSPGWGSQPQHFGDGTRLSIL.

This clonotype has more than one count but fewer than ten. The chain recombines TRBV4-2 with TRBJ1-1; no clear D. The V and J ends lost 0 bases and 6 bases respectively, with 14 bases between them. Germline-derived CDR1 and CDR2 are LGHNA and YNFKEQ. This CDR3 comprises 15 residues. CDR3: CASSQEDPTGAEAFF. The DNA of the CDR3 is TGTGCCAGCAGCCAAGAGGACCCTACTGGAGCTGAAGCTTTCTTT.

The rearrangement joins TRBV21-1 to TRBJ1-2. TRBV21-1 is noted as a pseudogene. The CDR3 has 15 residues. CDR3 amino acids: CASSSLRPANYGYTF. The DNA of the CDR3 is TGTGCCAGCAGCTCGTTAAGGCCGGCTAACTATGGCTACACCTTC.

This clonotype came up a few times. This sequence joins TRBV15 and TRBJ1-4; D gene ambiguous. The CDR3 loop spans 14 amino acids. The germline V gene encodes CDR1 LNHNV and CDR2 YYDKDF (reference sequence). Trimming pared 5 bases from V and 4 bases from J, leaving 11 bases between. In nucleotides, the CDR3 is TGTGCCACCAGCCGTGGGCAGAATAATGAAAAACTGTTTTTT. This gives the protein CATSRGQNNEKLFF.

This clonotype has more than one count but fewer than ten. The gene calls are TRBV14 and TRBJ2-7; D ambiguous. This CDR3 has 14 amino acids. CDR1 SGHDN and CDR2 FVKESK come from the germline V gene. Trimming left V 0 bases short and J 5 bases short, with 11 bases between. In DNA form, the CDR3 reads TGTGCCAGCAGCCAAGAGACAAACTGGGACGAGCAGTACTTC. Amino acids: CASSQETNWDEQYF. Variable domain in full (rest from reference TRBV14 and TRBJ2-7): EAGVTQFPSHSVIEKGQTVTLRCDPISGHDNLYWYRRVMGKEIKFLLHFVKESKQDESGMPNNRFLAERTGGTYSTLKVQPAELEDSGVYFCASSQETNWDEQYFGPGTRLTVT.

This clonotype was detected only a few times. The J gene is TRBJ2-7, the V gene TRBV20-1; the D gene is possibly TRBD2 (6 bases). V was clipped by 1 base and J by 8 bases, with 15 bases between them. The germline V gene encodes CDR1 DFQATT and CDR2 SNEGSKA (reference sequence). The CDR3 is made up of 13 amino acids. The chain's CDR3 is CSARGDSTSQQYF. The CDR3 DNA reads TGCAGTGCTAGAGGGGACTCCACATCTCAGCAGTACTTC.

This clonotype was counted between two and nine times. This chain uses TRBV20-1 with TRBJ2-1; 11 nucleotides line up with TRBD2. V lost 2 bases and J lost 7; bases outside the gene matches: 7. This CDR3 comprises 15 residues. Germline loops: CDR1 DFQATT, CDR2 SNEGSKA (reference sequence). The CDR3 coding sequence is TGCAGTGCTAGAACTAGCGGGAGAAGTGGGAATGAGCAGTTCTTC. Protein product: CSARTSGRSGNEQFF.

The chain employs TRBV10-3 and TRBJ1-1; D not resolved. Trimming removed 0 bases at V and 1 base at J, with 9 bases between. This CDR3 spans 15 amino acids. CDR1 ENHRY and CDR2 SYGVKD come from the germline V gene. Here the CDR3 DNA reads TGTGCCATCAGTGAGTCGCCCGGAACGAACACTGAAGCTTTCTTT. This encodes CAISESPGTNTEAFF.

This sequence joins TRBV12-3 or TRBV12-4 and TRBJ2-7; D gene unclear. Trimming took off 1 base at V and 3 bases at J, with 7 bases between the two ends. This CDR3 region has 13 residues. CDR3 bases: TGTGCCAGCAGTTTAGGACCGGACTACGAGCAGTACTTC. Translating gives CASSLGPDYEQYF.

The chain employs TRBV20-1 and TRBJ1-1; possible D gene TRBD1, 5 bases. V lost 2 bases and J lost 3, with 22 bases in between. The CDR3 covers 17 residues. Germline CDR1 is DFQATT and CDR2 is SNEGSKA (reference sequence). The chain's CDR3 is CSARLLRRGARDTEAFF. The CDR3 DNA is TGCAGTGCTAGACTGTTACGGAGGGGCGCGAGGGACACTGAAGCTTTCTTT.